A single sample is the source of the 26 T cell receptor beta chains below, sequenced in a study of T cells in Graves' hyperthyroidism and ophthalmopathy. Researchers amplified the TCR beta CDR3 regions from RNA transcripts. The primer set for the first-round RT-PCR of the TCR CDR3 was HTBI. MiXCR, applied by TCRdb to the multiplex PCR reads, yields one record per CDR3 protein. Counted here are a few hundred thousand distinct CDR3 sequences, approximately 14% occurring once; the ten biggest clones make up roughly 6.6%. Sequenced: blood. Receptor source: a woman aged 25 to 39 with Graves' hyperthyroidism.

This clonotype was detected only a few times. A read error is possible here, since a much larger clone lies one base away. J is TRBJ1-2 and V is TRBV30, with 11 bases identical to TRBD1. CDR3 length: 13 residues. Germline loops: CDR1 GTSNPN, CDR2 SVGIG (reference sequence). Losses at the gene ends were 5 bases for V and 4 bases for J; bases not matched to a gene: 3. CDR3 DNA: TGTGCCTGGTCCGGGACAGGGGGCTATGGCTACACCTTC. It specifies CAWSGTGGYGYTF.

V and J are TRBV20-1 and TRBJ1-2; 9 bases are shared with TRBD1. The CDR3 is made up of 11 amino acids. Germline V gene sequence: CDR1 DFQATT, CDR2 SNEGSKA (reference sequence). The CDR3 DNA sequence: TGCAGACCCGGACAGGGGACTGGCTACACCTTC. Translating it yields CRPGQGTGYTF.

This clonotype was detected ten times or more. CDR3 sequence (DNA): TGTGCCAGCAGTTTAAGGTGGGGGGACAGGAACTATGGCTACACCTTC. As protein: CASSLRWGDRNYGYTF. The chain joins TRBV27 to TRBJ1-2; 8 bases are shared with TRBD1. This CDR3 region has 16 residues. V lost 2 bases, J lost 2 bases, and 7 bases stayed unmatched. Germline assignment: CDR1 MNHEY and CDR2 SMNVEV (reference sequence).

This clonotype was found a few times. The chain has TRBV27 and TRBJ1-4; no reliable D call. With 7 bases removed from V and 6 bases from J, the gap between germline ends came to 21 bases. This CDR3 is built from 16 residues. Per the germline V gene, CDR1 is MNHEY and CDR2 is SMNVEV (reference sequence). Written as DNA, the CDR3 is TGTGCCAGCACGGCCGTGGGAGACGGTAGAGATGAAAAACTGTTTTTT. Translating gives CASTAVGDGRDEKLFF.

This clonotype was observed many times. The chain recombines TRBV11-2 with TRBJ2-7; the D gene is possibly TRBD1 (6 bases). This CDR3 contains 13 residues. Looked up from germline, CDR1 is SGHAT and CDR2 is FQNNGV. V gave up 6 bases and J gave up 4 bases, with 13 bases separating them. The DNA for the CDR3 is TGTGCCAGCAGGTCATGGACAGCATACGAGCAGTACTTC. Translated, it gives CASRSWTAYEQYF.

In this sample, this clonotype turned up many times. The chain combines TRBV11-2 with TRBJ2-2; the D gene is possibly TRBD1 (6 bases). Deletions cut 5 bases from V and 5 bases from J, with 9 bases between. From germline, CDR1 is SGHAT and CDR2 FQNNGV. CDR3 size: 13 residues. The CDR3 loop reads CASSEQGTGELFF. The CDR3 DNA reads as TGTGCCAGCAGCGAACAGGGAACCGGGGAGCTGTTTTTT. Together with reference TRBV11-2 and TRBJ2-2, the CDR3 gives the full variable domain: EAGVAQSPRYKIIEKRQSVAFWCNPISGHATLYWYQQILGQGPKLLIQFQNNGVVDDSQLPKDRFSAERLKGVDSTLKIQPAKLEDSAVYLCASSEQGTGELFFGEGSRLTVL.

Many counts were recorded for this clonotype. The chain links TRBV6-1 to TRBJ2-3; 8 bases map to TRBD2. V trimming: 5 bases; J trimming: 3 bases; junction bases outside the gene matches: 10. The length of the CDR3 is 16 residues. The germline V gene has CDR1 MNHNS and CDR2 SASEGT. The CDR3, as DNA: TGTGCCAGCAGTAAGGGAAATAGCGGGACGACAGATACGCAGTATTTT. Encoded protein: CASSKGNSGTTDTQYF.

This clonotype was recorded at least ten times. This chain connects TRBV5-1 to TRBJ2-7; 8 bases line up with TRBD2. Trimming cost V 6 bases and J 4 bases; bases outside gene matches: 6. In germline, CDR1 is SGHRS, CDR2 YFSETQ. The CDR3 is 13 residues long. The CDR3 nucleotides are TGCGCCAGCACCCCGGGACTAGGTTACGAGCAGTACTTC. Amino acids: CASTPGLGYEQYF.

This clonotype was counted ten times or more. The chain links TRBV28 to TRBJ2-7; 10 bases agree with TRBD1. The germline V gene has CDR1 MDHEN and CDR2 SYDVKM. The CDR3 is 13 residues long. Germline trimming cut 6 bases from V and 7 bases from J; bases unmatched to any gene: 6. The CDR3 DNA reads TGTGCCAGCAGGGACAGGGGGACTGGGGAGCAGTACTTC. Translated: CASRDRGTGEQYF.

In its sample, this clonotype was seen a few times. This chain uses TRBV2 with TRBJ1-5; 8 bases match TRBD1. The ends lost 8 bases at V and 7 bases at J; junction bases unmatched: 7. The CDR3 totals 13 residues. From germline, CDR1 is SNHLY and CDR2 FYNNEI. The CDR3 protein is CASEDRGLQPQHF. The CDR3 region has the DNA TGTGCCAGCGAAGACAGGGGCCTCCAGCCCCAGCATTTT.

This clonotype was picked up many times. The rearrangement links TRBV20-1 to TRBJ2-7, with D unclear. V lost 2 bases to trimming and J lost 1 base, with 9 bases between them. Germline lookup yields CDR1 DFQATT and CDR2 SNEGSKA (reference sequence). The CDR3 sequence is 13 residues long. For the CDR3, the DNA is TGCAGTGCTAGATCATTGCGGTCCTACGAGCAGTACTTC. It translates to CSARSLRSYEQYF.

This chain connects TRBV30 to TRBJ2-3; TRBD2 matches at 7 bases. With V trimmed by 5 bases and J by 4 bases, 9 bases remained unmatched. Germline lookup yields CDR1 GTSNPN and CDR2 SVGIG (reference sequence). The CDR3 is 14 amino acids. The CDR3 region is CAWAGGRGADTQYF. Written as DNA, the CDR3 is TGTGCCTGGGCAGGCGGGAGAGGTGCAGATACGCAGTATTTT.

The J gene is TRBJ1-1, the V gene TRBV6-2 or TRBV6-3; 7 bases fit TRBD1. Germline V gene lookup returns CDR1 MNHEY and CDR2 SVGEGT. The J segment lost 10 bases and the V segment lost 5 bases, leaving 7 bases of the junction unmatched. The CDR3 is 12 residues long. CDR3 sequence: CASSDDRVRAFF. DNA for the CDR3: TGTGCCAGCAGTGACGACAGGGTTCGAGCTTTCTTT.

Details on this clonotype: One end of the junction fails to match germline, which may point to a read error. The chain employs TRBV7-9 and TRBJ2-3; D is unresolved. The CDR3 is made up of 12 amino acids. Germline-derived CDR1 and CDR2 are SEHNR and FQNEAQ (reference sequence). The CDR3 DNA follows: TGTGTCAGCAGCTTCCCCACAGATACGCAGTATTTT. This gives the protein CVSSFPTDTQYF. The complete variable domain, with remaining parts taken from reference TRBV7-9 and TRBJ2-3, reads DTGVSQNPRHKITKRGQNVTFRCDPISEHNRLYWYRQTLGQGPEFLTYFQNEAQLEKSRLLSDRFSAERPKGSFSTLEIQRTEQGDSAMYLCVSSFPTDTQYFGPGTRLTVL.

This clonotype appeared many times. The rearrangement uses TRBV11-2 and TRBJ1-6; TRBD1 aligns across 7 bases. Germline V lookup: CDR1 SGHAT, CDR2 FQNNGV. The CDR3 totals 15 residues. V gave up 5 bases and J gave up 7 bases; unmatched junction bases: 8. The CDR3 loop reads CASSRPAGGNSPLHF. CDR3 bases: TGTGCCAGCAGCCGGCCGGCAGGGGGGAATTCACCCCTCCACTTT.

The chain joins TRBV29-1 to TRBJ1-6, with no clear D. The V gene's germline CDR1 is SQVTM and CDR2 ANQGSEA. V was shortened by 3 bases and J by 8 bases, with 20 bases between the two germline ends. CDR3 length equals 16 residues. The CDR3 here is CSVEFEESLGDSPLHF. The CDR3 DNA follows: TGCAGCGTTGAGTTTGAAGAGTCTTTGGGTGATTCACCCCTCCACTTT.

The table lists this clonotype with a few counts. The rearrangement links TRBV5-6 to TRBJ2-6; a weak D match, TRBD1 (6 bases). CDR3 length equals 18 residues. Germline-derived CDR1 and CDR2 are SGHDT and YYEEEE. Trimming left V 5 bases short and J 6 bases short, with 24 bases between. CDR3 in DNA: TGTGCCAGCAGGTTAATCCGACAGGAGCTAAGAACGGCCAACGTCCTGACTTTC. Translation: CASRLIRQELRTANVLTF.

V and J are TRBV7-9 and TRBJ1-2, with TRBD1 matching 7 bases. Germline V lookup: CDR1 SEHNR, CDR2 FQNEAQ (reference sequence). There are 17 residues in the CDR3. Trimming took 4 bases from V and 8 from J; bases not matched to a gene: 19. The chain's CDR3 is CASSSDVGATGPNGYTF. The CDR3 nucleotides are TGTGCCAGCAGCTCAGATGTGGGAGCGACAGGGCCTAACGGCTACACCTTC.

The chain uses TRBV10-3 and TRBJ2-7; 10 positions agree with TRBD1. CDR3 length: 13 residues. The ends lost 6 bases at V and 2 bases at J; junction bases unmatched: 1. Germline CDR1 ENHRY, CDR2 SYGVKD. CDR3 nucleotide sequence: TGTGCCATCAGGGGACAGGGGACCTACGAGCAGTACTTC. It encodes CAIRGQGTYEQYF.

The chain links TRBV20-1 to TRBJ2-3; TRBD2 agrees at 9 bases. This CDR3 has 13 amino acids. The junction had 7 bases not matched to a gene; V was cut back by 3 bases and J by 9 bases. Germline CDR1 reads DFQATT; CDR2 reads SNEGSKA (reference sequence). Written as DNA, the CDR3 is TGCAGTGCTAGTGTCATAGCGGGAGAGACGCAGTATTTT. Translated: CSASVIAGETQYF.

The rearrangement joins TRBV5-4 to TRBJ2-7; D is perhaps TRBD2 (6 bases). This CDR3 is built from 14 residues. Germline CDR1 reads SGHNT; CDR2 reads YYREEE (reference sequence). The V gene lost 3 bases and the J gene lost 3 bases, with 13 bases spanning the gap. The CDR3 nucleotides are TGTGCCAGCAGCTCCCGGGAGAGGGACTACGAGCAGTACTTC. This gives the protein CASSSRERDYEQYF.

This clonotype was picked up a small number of times. A single base separates this from a much larger clone, so it may be a read error. This rearrangement joins TRBV30 to TRBJ1-5; tentatively, D is TRBD1 (5 bases). Germline V gene lookup returns CDR1 GTSNPN and CDR2 SVGIG (reference sequence). The V end lost 1 base, the J end lost 9 bases, and 7 bases lay between the germline ends. This CDR3 has 11 residues. The CDR3, as DNA: TGTGCCTGGAGTGCCGGGGGGCCCCAGCATTTT. Its translation: CAWSAGGPQHF.

This clonotype was observed at least ten times. The chain recombines TRBV20-1 with TRBJ2-1; 11 positions match TRBD2. This CDR3 contains 15 residues. V dropped 5 bases and J dropped 4; count of bases not matched to a gene: 7. Germline assignment: CDR1 DFQATT and CDR2 SNEGSKA (reference sequence). DNA for the CDR3: TGCAGTGCTGAACCCGGGACTAGCGGTTACAATGAGCAGTTCTTC. Translation: CSAEPGTSGYNEQFF.

This clonotype was seen repeatedly, ten times or more. The rearrangement joins TRBV12-3 or TRBV12-4 to TRBJ1-2; D uncertain. Trimming stripped 10 bases from V and 8 bases from J, with 14 bases between. The CDR3 runs to 11 residues. CDR3 DNA: TGTGCCACCAAGGGTTTATCGGGCTACACCTTC. Protein sequence: CATKGLSGYTF.

Turning to this clonotype: Lacking the conserved final phenylalanine or tryptophan, this CDR3 likely reflects a read error. DNA of the CDR3: TGTGCCAGCAGCTCAGGGTCCCTCTACGAGCAGTACCTC. Residues: CASSSGSLYEQYL. The rearrangement links TRBV5-4 to TRBJ2-7; TRBD1 might be the D (5 bases). V lost 3 bases, J lost 3 bases, and 10 bases lay in between. This CDR3 region has 13 residues. Germline V gene sequence: CDR1 SGHNT, CDR2 YYREEE (reference sequence).

This clonotype has at least ten counts. The chain combines TRBV28 with TRBJ1-2, with D uncertain. CDR3 length equals 15 residues. Germline assignment: CDR1 MDHEN and CDR2 SYDVKM. Trimming took 5 bases from V and 4 from J, leaving 17 bases between them. CDR3 sequence reads: CASSPRISGGYGYTF. Written as DNA, the CDR3 is TGTGCCAGCAGTCCCCGCATATCAGGAGGCTATGGCTACACCTTC.